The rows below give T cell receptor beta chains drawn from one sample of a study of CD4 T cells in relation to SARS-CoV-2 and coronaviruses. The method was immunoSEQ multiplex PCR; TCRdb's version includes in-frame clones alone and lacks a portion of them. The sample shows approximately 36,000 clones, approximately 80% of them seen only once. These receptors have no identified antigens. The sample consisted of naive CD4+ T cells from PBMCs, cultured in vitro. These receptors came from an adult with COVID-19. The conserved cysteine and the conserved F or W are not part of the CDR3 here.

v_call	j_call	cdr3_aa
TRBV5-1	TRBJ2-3	ASSLQPGYTDTQY
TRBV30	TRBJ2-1	AWSVGHRRDNEQF
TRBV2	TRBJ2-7	ASNSDGGINYEQY
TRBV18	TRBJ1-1	ASSRGMNTEAF
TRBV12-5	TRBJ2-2	ASGLQGAGELF
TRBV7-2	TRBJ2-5	ASSLFWDRETQY
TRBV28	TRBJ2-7	ASSSTTVPRSYEQY
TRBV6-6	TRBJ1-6	ASSRSNRGGSSPLH
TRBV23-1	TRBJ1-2	ASSENRDRVLGYT
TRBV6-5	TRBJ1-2	ASSKGTGVLDGYT
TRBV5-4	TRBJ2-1	ASSSEIYNEQF
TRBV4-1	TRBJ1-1	ASSQTGTGLGTEAF
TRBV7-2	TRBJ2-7	ASSLAPSRRDEQY
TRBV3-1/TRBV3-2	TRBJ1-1	ASRQGVATEAF
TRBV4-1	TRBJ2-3	ASSGELADTQY
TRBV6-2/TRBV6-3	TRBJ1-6	ASSRDTSPLH
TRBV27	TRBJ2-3	ASSLSVLIADTQY
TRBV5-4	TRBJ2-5	ASGVGLAGTTETQY
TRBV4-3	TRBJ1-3	ASSQGSSSGNTIY
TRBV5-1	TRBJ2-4	ASSLGATTGRGNIQY